The clone carrying this T cell receptor beta chain was seen many times. The antigen remains unidentified. Isolated per sample were at least 6.5 million PBMCs. Per the germline V gene, CDR1 is LGHDT and CDR2 is YNNKEL (reference sequence). The CDR3 length is 12 residues. The V gene lost 2 bases and the J gene lost 6 bases, with 7 bases spanning the gap. A second PCR of about 7 to 12 cycles used a sample-barcoded 5' primer and a J-beta primer mix. TCRdb re-called the 5' RACE reads through MiXCR, storing one row per CDR3 protein. The sample includes 600,000 to 900,000 distinct CDR3 sequences, more than 25% seen only once; the top ten take 3%. These data come from a study of blood T cells in healthy people across ages. Study results and caveats: Compared with aged donors, long-lived donors showed fewer expanded clones, suggesting selection.

The same specimen was also included in a second study, on T cells of mothers and their children. That investigation notes: In this cohort, donors were a few healthy Caucasian mothers plus their six children.

The chain uses TRBV3-1 and TRBJ1-2; perhaps TRBD1 as D (6 bases). Sequenced input: blood. The clonotype was recovered from a boy under 18 in good health. The CDR3 nucleotides are TGTGCCAGCAGCCAACAGGGGAATGGCTACACCTTC. Translated: CASSQQGNGYTF. Full variable domain (missing parts from reference TRBV3-1 and TRBJ1-2): DTAVSQTPKYLVTQMGNDKSIKCEQNLGHDTMYWYKQDSKKFLKIMFSYNNKELIINETVPNRFSPKSPDKAHLNLHINSLELGDSAVYFCASSQQGNGYTFGSGTRLTVV.